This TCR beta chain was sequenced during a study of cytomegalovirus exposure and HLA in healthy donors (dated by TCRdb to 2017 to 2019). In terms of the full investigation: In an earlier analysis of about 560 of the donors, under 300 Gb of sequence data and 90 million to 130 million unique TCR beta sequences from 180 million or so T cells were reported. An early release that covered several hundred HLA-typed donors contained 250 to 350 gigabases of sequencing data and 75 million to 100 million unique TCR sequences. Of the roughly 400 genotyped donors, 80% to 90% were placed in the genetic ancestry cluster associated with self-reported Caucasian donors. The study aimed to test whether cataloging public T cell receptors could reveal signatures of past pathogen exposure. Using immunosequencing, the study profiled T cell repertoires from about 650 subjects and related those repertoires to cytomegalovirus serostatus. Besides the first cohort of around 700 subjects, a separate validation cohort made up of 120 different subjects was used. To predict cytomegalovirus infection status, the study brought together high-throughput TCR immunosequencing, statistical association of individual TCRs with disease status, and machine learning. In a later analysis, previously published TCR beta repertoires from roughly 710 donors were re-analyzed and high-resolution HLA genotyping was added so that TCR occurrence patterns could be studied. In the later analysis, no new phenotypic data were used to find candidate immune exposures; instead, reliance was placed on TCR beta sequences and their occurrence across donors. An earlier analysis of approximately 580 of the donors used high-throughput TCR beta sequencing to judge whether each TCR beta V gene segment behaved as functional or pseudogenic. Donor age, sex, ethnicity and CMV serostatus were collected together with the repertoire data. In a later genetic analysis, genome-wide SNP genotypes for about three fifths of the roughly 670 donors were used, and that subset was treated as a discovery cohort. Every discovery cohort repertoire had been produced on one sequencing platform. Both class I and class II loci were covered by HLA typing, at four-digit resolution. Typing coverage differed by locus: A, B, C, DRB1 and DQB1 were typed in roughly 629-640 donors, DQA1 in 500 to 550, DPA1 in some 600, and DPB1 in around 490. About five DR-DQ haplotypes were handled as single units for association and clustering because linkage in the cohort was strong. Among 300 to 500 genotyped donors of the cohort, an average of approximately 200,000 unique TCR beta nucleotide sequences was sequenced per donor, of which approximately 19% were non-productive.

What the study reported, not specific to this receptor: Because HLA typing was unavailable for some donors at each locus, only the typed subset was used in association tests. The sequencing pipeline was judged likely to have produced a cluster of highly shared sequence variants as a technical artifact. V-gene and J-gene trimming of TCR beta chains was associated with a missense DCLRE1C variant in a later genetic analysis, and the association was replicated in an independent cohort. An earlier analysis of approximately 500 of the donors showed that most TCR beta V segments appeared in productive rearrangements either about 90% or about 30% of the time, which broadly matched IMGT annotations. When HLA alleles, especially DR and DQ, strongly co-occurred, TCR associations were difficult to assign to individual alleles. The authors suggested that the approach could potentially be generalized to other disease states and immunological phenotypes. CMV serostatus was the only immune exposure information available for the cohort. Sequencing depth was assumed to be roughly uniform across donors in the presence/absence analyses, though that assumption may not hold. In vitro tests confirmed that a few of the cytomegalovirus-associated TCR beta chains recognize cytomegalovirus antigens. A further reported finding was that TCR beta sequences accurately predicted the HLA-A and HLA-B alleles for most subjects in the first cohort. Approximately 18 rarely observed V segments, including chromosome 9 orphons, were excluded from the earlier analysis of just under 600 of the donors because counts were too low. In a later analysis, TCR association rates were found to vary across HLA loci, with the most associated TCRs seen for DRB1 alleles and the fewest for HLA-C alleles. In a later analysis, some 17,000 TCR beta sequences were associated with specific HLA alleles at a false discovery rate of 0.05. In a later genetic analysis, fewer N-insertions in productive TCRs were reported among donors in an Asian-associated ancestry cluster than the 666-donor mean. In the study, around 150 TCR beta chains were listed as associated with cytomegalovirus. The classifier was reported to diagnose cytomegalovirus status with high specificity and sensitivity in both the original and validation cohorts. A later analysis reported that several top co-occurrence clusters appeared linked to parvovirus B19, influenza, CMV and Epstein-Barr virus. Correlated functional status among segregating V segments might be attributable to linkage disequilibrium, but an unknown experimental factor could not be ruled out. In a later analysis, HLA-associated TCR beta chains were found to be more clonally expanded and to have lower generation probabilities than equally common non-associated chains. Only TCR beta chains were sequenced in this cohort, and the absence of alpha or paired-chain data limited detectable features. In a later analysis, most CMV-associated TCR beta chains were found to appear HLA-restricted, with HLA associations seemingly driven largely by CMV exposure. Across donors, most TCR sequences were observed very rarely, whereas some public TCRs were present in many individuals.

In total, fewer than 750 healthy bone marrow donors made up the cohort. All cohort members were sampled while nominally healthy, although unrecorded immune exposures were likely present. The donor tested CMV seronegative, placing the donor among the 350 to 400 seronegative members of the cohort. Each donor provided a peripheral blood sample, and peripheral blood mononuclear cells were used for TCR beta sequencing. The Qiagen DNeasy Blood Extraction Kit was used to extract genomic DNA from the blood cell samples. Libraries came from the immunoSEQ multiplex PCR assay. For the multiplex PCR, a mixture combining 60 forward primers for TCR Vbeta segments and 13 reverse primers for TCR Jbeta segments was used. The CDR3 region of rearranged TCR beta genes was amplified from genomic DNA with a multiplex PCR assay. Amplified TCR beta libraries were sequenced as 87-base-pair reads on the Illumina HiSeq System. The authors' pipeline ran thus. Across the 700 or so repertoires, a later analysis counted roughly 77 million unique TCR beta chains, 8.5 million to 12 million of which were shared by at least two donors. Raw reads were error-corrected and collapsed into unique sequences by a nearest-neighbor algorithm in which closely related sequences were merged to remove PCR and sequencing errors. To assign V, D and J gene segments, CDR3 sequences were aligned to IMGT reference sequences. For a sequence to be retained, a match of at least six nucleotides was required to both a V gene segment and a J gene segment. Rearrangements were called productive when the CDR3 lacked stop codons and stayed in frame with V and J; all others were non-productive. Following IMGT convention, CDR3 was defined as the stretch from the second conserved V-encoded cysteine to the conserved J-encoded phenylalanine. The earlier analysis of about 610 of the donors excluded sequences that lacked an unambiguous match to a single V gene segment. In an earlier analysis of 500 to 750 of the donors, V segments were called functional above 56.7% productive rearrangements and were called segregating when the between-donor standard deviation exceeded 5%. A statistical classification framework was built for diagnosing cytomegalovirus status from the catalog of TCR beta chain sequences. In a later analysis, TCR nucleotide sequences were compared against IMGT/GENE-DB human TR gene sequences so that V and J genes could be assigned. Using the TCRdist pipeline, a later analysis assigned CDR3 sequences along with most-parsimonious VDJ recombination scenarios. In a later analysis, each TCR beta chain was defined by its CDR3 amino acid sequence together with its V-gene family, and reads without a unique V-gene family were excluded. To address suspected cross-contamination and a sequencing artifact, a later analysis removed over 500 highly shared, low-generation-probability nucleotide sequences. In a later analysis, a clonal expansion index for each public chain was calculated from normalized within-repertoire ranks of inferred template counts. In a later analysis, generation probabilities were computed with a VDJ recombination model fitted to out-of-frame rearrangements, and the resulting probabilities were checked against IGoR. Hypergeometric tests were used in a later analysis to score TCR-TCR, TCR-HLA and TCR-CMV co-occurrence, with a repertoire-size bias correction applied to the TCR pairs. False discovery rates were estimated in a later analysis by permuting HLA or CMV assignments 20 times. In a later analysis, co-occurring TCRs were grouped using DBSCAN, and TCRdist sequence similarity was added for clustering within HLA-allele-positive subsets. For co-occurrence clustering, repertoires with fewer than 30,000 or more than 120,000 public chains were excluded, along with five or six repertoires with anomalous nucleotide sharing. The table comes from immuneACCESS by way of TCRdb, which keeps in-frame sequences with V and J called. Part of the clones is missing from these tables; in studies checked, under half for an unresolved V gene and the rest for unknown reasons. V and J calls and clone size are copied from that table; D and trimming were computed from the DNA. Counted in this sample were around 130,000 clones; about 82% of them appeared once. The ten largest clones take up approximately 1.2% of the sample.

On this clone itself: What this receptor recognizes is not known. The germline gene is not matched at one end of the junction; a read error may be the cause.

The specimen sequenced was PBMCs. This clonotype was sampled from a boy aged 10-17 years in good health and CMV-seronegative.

The CDR3 corresponds to CASGLGQGADQPQHF. The bases read TGTGCTAGTGGCTTGGGACAGGGGGCGGATCAGCCCCAGCATTTT. Recombination joined TRBV12-5 with TRBJ1-5; TRBD1 lines up with 12 middle nucleotides. From the cysteine through the phenylalanine, the CDR3 covers 15 amino acids. Of the read, only the CDR3 DNA is kept; its 45 bases are in frame from base 1. Per the germline V gene, LGHNT is the CDR1 and FRNRAP is the CDR2.